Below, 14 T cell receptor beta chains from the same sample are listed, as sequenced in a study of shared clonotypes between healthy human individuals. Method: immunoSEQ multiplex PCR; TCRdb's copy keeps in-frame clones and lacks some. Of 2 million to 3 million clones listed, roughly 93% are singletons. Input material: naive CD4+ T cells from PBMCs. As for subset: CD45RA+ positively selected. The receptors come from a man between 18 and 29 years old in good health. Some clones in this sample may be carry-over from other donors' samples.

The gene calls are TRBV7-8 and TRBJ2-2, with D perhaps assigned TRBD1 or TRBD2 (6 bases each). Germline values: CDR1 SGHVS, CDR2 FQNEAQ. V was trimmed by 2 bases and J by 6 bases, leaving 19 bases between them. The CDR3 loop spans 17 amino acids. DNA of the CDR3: TGTGCCAGCAGCTTACGGACTGGGACTGGGGGCTCCGGGGAGCTGTTTTTT. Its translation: CASSLRTGTGGSGELFF. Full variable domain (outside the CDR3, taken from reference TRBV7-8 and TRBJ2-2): GAGVSQSPRYKVAKRGQDVALRCDPISGHVSLFWYQQALGQGPEFLTYFQNEAQLDKSGLPSDRFFAERPEGSVSTLKIQRTQQEDSAVYLCASSLRTGTGGSGELFFGEGSRLTVL.

CDR3 nucleotide sequence: TGTGCCAGCAGTTCCCTCGGGGCCGAACCGAATTCACCCCTCCACTTT. Its translation is CASSSLGAEPNSPLHF. The chain has TRBV6-6 and TRBJ1-6, with D possibly TRBD1 on 5 matching bases. Per the germline V gene, CDR1 is MNHNY and CDR2 is SVGAGI (reference sequence). Trimming removed 4 bases from V and 7 bases from J, with 17 bases in between. The CDR3 extends over 16 amino acids.

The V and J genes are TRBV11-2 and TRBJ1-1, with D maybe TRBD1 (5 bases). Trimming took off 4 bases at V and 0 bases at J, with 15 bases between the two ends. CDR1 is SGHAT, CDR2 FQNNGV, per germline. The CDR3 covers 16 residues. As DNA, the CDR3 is TGTGCCAGCAGCTGGTGGGGGGGGACGGTGAACACTGAAGCTTTCTTT. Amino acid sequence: CASSWWGGTVNTEAFF. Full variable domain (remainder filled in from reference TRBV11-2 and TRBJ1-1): EAGVAQSPRYKIIEKRQSVAFWCNPISGHATLYWYQQILGQGPKLLIQFQNNGVVDDSQLPKDRFSAERLKGVDSTLKIQPAKLEDSAVYLCASSWWGGTVNTEAFFGQGTRLTVV.

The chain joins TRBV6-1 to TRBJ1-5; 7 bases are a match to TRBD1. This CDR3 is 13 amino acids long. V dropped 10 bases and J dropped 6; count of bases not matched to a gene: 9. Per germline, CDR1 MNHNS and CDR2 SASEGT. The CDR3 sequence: CATWTGFIQPQHF. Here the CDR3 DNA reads TGTGCCACCTGGACAGGATTTATTCAGCCCCAGCATTTT.

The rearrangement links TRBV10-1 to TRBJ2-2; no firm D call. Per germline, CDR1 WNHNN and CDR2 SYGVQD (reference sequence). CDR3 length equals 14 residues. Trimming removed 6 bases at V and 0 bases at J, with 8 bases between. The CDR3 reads CASRQNPNTGELFF. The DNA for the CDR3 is TGCGCCAGCAGACAGAACCCGAACACCGGGGAGCTGTTTTTT.

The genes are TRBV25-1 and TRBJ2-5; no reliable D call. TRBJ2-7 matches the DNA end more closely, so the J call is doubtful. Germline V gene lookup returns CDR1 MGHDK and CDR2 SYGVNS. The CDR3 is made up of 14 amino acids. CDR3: CASSEYGSSYEQYF. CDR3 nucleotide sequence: TGTGCCAGCAGTGAATATGGCTCCTCCTACGAGCAGTACTTC.

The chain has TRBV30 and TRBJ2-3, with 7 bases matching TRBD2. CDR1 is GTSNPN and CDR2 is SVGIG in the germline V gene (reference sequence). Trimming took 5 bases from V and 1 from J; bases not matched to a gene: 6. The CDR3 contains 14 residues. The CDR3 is CAWDLAGGTDTQYF. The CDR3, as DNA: TGTGCCTGGGACCTGGCGGGAGGCACAGATACGCAGTATTTT. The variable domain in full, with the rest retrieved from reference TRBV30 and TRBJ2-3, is SQTIHQWPATLVQPVGSPLSLECTVEGTSNPNLYWYRQAAGRGLQLLFYSVGIGQISSEVPQNLSASRPQDRQFILSSKKLLLSDSGFYLCAWDLAGGTDTQYFGPGTRLTVL.

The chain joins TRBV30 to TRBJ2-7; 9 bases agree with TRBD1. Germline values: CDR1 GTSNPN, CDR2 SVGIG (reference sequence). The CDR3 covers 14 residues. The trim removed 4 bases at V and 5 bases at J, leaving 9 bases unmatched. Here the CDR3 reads CAWTGTGRADEQYF. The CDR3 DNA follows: TGTGCCTGGACCGGGACAGGGCGGGCGGACGAGCAGTACTTC.

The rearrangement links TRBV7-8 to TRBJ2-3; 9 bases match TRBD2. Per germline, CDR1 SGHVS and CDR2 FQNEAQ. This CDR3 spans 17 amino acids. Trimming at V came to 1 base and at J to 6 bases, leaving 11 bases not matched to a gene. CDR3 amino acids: CASSLGRLAVSPDTQYF. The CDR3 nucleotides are TGTGCCAGCAGCTTAGGCCGACTAGCGGTCAGTCCCGATACGCAGTATTTT.

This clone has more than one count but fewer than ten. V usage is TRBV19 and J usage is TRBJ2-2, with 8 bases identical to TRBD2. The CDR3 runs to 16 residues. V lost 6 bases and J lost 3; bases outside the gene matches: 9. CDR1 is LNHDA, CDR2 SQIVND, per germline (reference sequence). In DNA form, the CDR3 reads TGTGCCAGTAGCCGTACGGGAGGGTTGGACACCGGGGAGCTGTTTTTT. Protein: CASSRTGGLDTGELFF.

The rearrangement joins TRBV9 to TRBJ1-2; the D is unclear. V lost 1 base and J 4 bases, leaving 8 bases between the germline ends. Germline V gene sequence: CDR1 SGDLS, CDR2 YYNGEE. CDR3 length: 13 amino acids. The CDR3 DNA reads TGTGCCAGCAGCGTACGATCAGGCTATGGCTACACCTTC. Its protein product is CASSVRSGYGYTF.

CDR3 loop: CAIEDLGADTQYF. The CDR3 DNA sequence: TGTGCCATCGAGGACCTAGGGGCAGATACGCAGTATTTT. V gene TRBV10-3 combines with J gene TRBJ2-3; possibly TRBD1 for D (5 bases). Trimming shortened V by 8 bases and J by 4 bases, and 13 bases separated the two germline ends. The length of the CDR3 is 13 residues. Germline V lookup: CDR1 ENHRY, CDR2 SYGVKD.

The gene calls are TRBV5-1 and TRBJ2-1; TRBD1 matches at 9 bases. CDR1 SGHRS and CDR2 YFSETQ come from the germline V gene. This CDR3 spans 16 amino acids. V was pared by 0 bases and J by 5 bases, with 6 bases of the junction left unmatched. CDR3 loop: CASSLETGGSNNEQFF. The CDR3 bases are TGCGCCAGCAGCTTGGAAACAGGGGGCTCTAACAATGAGCAGTTCTTC.

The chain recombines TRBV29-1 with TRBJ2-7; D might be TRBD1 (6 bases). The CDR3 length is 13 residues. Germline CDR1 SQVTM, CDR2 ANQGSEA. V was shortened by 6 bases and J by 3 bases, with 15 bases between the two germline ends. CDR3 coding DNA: TGCAGCGTCGCCGCCGGACAGCTCTACGAGCAGTACTTC. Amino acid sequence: CSVAAGQLYEQYF.